Reported below is one TCR beta chain. The V gene end was trimmed by 3 bases and the J gene end by 6 bases; junction bases not matched to a gene: 4. Germline loops: CDR1 GTSNPN, CDR2 SVGIG (reference sequence). The CDR3 is made up of 12 amino acids. Using immunoSEQ multiplex PCR, the repertoire was profiled, and TCRdb retains in-frame clones only, with some absent. The sample has about 52,000 clones, 90% to 95% seen once. The data derive from a study of OX40 agonist ivuxolimab in advanced cancers. This TCR derives from an adult with an advanced solid tumor such as melanoma, head and neck, liver or kidney cancer. The V call is TRBV30, the J call TRBJ1-2, with 7 bases identical to TRBD1. The specimen comprised CD4+ or CD8+ T cells sorted from blood, sampled in a trial of the OX40 agonist ivuxolimab. The CDR3 DNA reads as TGTGCCTGGAGCTCAGGGGGAGATGGCTACACCTTC. It yields the protein CAWSSGGDGYTF.